This T cell receptor (beta chain) is drawn from a study of blood T cell repertoires in COVID-19. Across the study: The cDNA or gDNA used as material had been derived from T cells, B-cell-depleted T cells, or PBMCs.

Assay: immunoSEQ multiplex PCR; the TCRdb copy retains only in-frame clones and omits some. This table holds tens of thousands of clones, more than 80% found once. This TCR came from a human donor in a cohort sampled during active COVID-19. Sequenced input: peripheral blood.

CDR3 nucleotides: TGTGCCAGCAGTAGGGGGGGTCCGAATCAGCCCCAGCATTTT. Amino acids: CASSRGGPNQPQHF. The V call is TRBV7-9, the J call TRBJ1-5; D might be TRBD1 (6 bases). Trimming took off 6 bases at V and 4 bases at J, with 13 bases between the two ends. In germline, CDR1 is SEHNR, CDR2 FQNEAQ (reference sequence). CDR3 length: 14 amino acids.